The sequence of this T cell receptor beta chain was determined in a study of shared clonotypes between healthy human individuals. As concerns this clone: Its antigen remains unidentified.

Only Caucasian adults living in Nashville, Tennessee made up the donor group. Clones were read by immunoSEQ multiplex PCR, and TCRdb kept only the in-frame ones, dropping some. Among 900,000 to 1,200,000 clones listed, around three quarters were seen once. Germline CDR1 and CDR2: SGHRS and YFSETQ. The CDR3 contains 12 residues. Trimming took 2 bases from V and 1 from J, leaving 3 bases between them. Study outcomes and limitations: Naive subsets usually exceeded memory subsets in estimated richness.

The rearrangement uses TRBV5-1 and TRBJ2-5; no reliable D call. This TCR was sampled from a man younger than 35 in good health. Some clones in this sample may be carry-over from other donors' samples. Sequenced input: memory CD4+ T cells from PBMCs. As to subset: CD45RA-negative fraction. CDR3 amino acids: CASSLFQETQYF. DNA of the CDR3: TGCGCCAGCAGCTTATTCCAAGAGACCCAGTACTTC.